This T cell receptor beta chain was documented in a study of CD8 T cells in Susac syndrome. Comment on this clonotype: Its antigen remains unknown.

TEMRA cells were FACS-enriched, while CD8+ and CD4+ T cells were negatively isolated. Points from the study as a whole: TCR sequencing and HLA analysis covered a relatively small number of individuals.

Germline assignment: CDR1 ENHRY and CDR2 SYGVKD. This CDR3 has 16 amino acids. V lost 1 base and J lost 7; bases outside the gene matches: 7. Reverse transcription of 0.5 to 1 ug RNA was performed with random hexamers. An immunoSEQ multiplex PCR amplified TCR beta CDR3 over 54 Vbeta and 13 Jbeta. MiXCR was run by TCRdb on the immunoSEQ multiplex PCR reads, yielding one entry per CDR3 protein. This sample yields about 400,000 distinct CDR3 sequences, of which more than 80% are seen a single time; more than 0.09% belongs to the top ten. Sequences were obtained from CD8+ T cells from PBMCs. This sequence joins TRBV10-3 and TRBJ2-1, with 10 bases aligning to TRBD2. The TCR sequence derives from a human donor with multiple sclerosis. CDR3 nucleotides: TGTGCCATCAGTGAGTTGGTTAGCGGGGGGCCGAATGAGCAGTTCTTC. Translated: CAISELVSGGPNEQFF.